This is a list of T cell receptor beta chains from one sample in a study of shared clonotypes between healthy human individuals. Sequencing was performed with immunoSEQ multiplex PCR; in TCRdb, only in-frame clones are kept and a portion is missing. The profile shows some 1 million clones, roughly 75% of them singletons. The sample comprised memory CD4+ T cells sorted from blood. Every receptor here comes from a man in his late teens or twenties in good health. Both conserved end residues are part of each CDR3. The D gene is left open where the match is weak. Clone sizes are given selectively: once, few, many, or a class where the clone is expanded.

D | J | size | V | DNA | CDR3
TRBD1 | TRBJ1-1 | . | TRBV9 | TGTGCCAGCAGCACCCAACAGGGGAGCACTGAAGCTTTCTTT | CASSTQQGSTEAFF
. | TRBJ1-2 | once | TRBV4-1 | TGCGCCAGCAGCCAAGAGGAGAGGGGAAAACAGTATGGCTACACCTTC | CASSQEERGKQYGYTF
. | TRBJ1-1 | . | TRBV7-6 | TGTGCCAGCAGCTTAGAGCCGGGGGCCGGGACTGAAGCTTTCTTT | CASSLEPGAGTEAFF
TRBD2 | TRBJ2-3 | . | TRBV5-1 | TGCGCCAGCAGCGCCGGGACTAGCGGGACCGTTGATACGCAGTATTTT | CASSAGTSGTVDTQYF
. | TRBJ1-4 | . | TRBV4-3 | TGCGCCAGCAGCCAGGAGGACGGGGAAAAACTGTTTTTT | CASSQEDGEKLFF
. | TRBJ1-1 | . | TRBV29-1 | TGCAGCGTTGTGGAGAACACTGAAGCTTTCTTT | CSVVENTEAFF
TRBD1 | TRBJ1-1 | . | TRBV19 | TGTGCCAGTAGGCCGGGACAGGCGATAAGCACTGAAGCTTTCTTT | CASRPGQAISTEAFF
. | TRBJ2-7 | . | TRBV19 | TGTGCCAGTACACGGTTCGCGGGCGGCGAGCAGTACTTC | CASTRFAGGEQYF
TRBD1 | TRBJ2-6 | few | TRBV4-2 | TGTGCCAGCAGCCAAGATTTTTATAGGGGGCAGGGCAAAACTGGGGCCAACGTCCTGACTTTC | CASSQDFYRGQGKTGANVLTF
. | TRBJ1-1 | . | TRBV6-9 | TGTGCCGGGAGAAACACTGAAGCTTTCTTT | CAGRNTEAFF
. | TRBJ2-5 | many | TRBV5-4 | TGTGCCAGCAGCCCGGCGGGGGCTGGAGAGACCCAGTACTTC | CASSPAGAGETQYF
TRBD2 | TRBJ2-3 | few | TRBV19 | TGTGCCAGTAGCTCCAGCGGGGGTGACACAGATACGCAGTATTTT | CASSSSGGDTDTQYF
. | TRBJ1-2 | . | TRBV18 | TGTGCCAGCTCACCTTCCGGGACAAATAACTATGGCTACACCTTC | CASSPSGTNNYGYTF
. | TRBJ2-7 | . | TRBV4-1 | TGCGCCAGCAGCCAAGATCAGGAAGACAGTTTCTCCTACGAGCAGTACTTC | CASSQDQEDSFSYEQYF
. | TRBJ2-5 | few | TRBV14 | TGTGCCAGCAGCCAATATCAAGAGACCCAGTACTTC | CASSQYQETQYF
TRBD1 | TRBJ1-2 | . | TRBV6-6 | TGTGCCAGCAATCCTCGGGGGAGGGACAGGGGGCCTGGCTACACCTTC | CASNPRGRDRGPGYTF
TRBD1 | TRBJ2-7 | . | TRBV18 | TGTGCCAGCGGGGACAGGTTCTACGAGCAGTACTTC | CASGDRFYEQYF
. | TRBJ2-1 | . | TRBV5-1 | TGCGCCAGCAGCTTGATCGGGGGGCCGACGGATGAGCAGTTCTTC | CASSLIGGPTDEQFF
. | TRBJ2-6 | . | TRBV21-1 | TGTGCCAGCAGCAAATACGTCAGCTCTGGGGCCAACGTCCTGACTTTC | CASSKYVSSGANVLTF
. | TRBJ1-2 | few | TRBV30 | TGTGCCTGGAGTGAGGCCTCCACGAGGGGTGGCTACACCTTC | CAWSEASTRGGYTF
. | TRBJ2-5 | . | TRBV10-2 | TGCGCCAGCAGTGGCACAGGGCAAGAGACCCAGTACTTC | CASSGTGQETQYF
TRBD1 | TRBJ2-7 | . | TRBV10-3 | TGTGCCATCAGTTACGACAGGGTACGGGGCGAGCAGTACTTC | CAISYDRVRGEQYF
TRBD1 | TRBJ2-7 | . | TRBV5-8 | TGTGCCAGCAGCTTGGCCAGGGGGTATGAGCAGTACTTC | CASSLARGYEQYF
TRBD2 | TRBJ2-5 | . | TRBV9 | TGTGCCAGCAGCGGGATCCGAGCGGGAGTGGAGACCCAGTACTTC | CASSGIRAGVETQYF
. | TRBJ1-6 | few | TRBV11-2 | TGTGCCAGCAGCTTAGACATAGGGGGGAATTCACCCCTCCACTTT | CASSLDIGGNSPLHF